This T cell receptor beta chain came from a study of post-analysis software for immune sequencing data. Study results and limitations: Higher frequency in patients than in controls was seen for roughly five TRBV segments, with TRBV5-6, TRBV5-1 and TRBV20-1 among them.

The V end lost 7 bases, the J end lost 8 bases, and 12 bases lay between the germline ends. Germline CDR1 and CDR2: LGHNT and FRNRAP. The CDR3 contains 12 residues. Comments on this clonotype: Its matching antigen is unknown.

The library was made from cDNA and included unique molecular identifiers. TCRdb used MiXCR to reprocess the PCR reads, holding one entry per CDR3 protein. The table has 750,000 to 950,000 distinct CDR3 sequences, around 42% seen once. This TCR derives from a girl between 10 and 17 years old with multiple sclerosis. The J gene is TRBJ2-1, the V gene TRBV12-5; D may correspond to TRBD1 or TRBD2 (6 bases each). The sequencing input was blood. In DNA, the CDR3 is TGTGCTAGTGTGGGGGGCCGGGATGAGCAGTTCTTC. It yields the protein CASVGGRDEQFF.